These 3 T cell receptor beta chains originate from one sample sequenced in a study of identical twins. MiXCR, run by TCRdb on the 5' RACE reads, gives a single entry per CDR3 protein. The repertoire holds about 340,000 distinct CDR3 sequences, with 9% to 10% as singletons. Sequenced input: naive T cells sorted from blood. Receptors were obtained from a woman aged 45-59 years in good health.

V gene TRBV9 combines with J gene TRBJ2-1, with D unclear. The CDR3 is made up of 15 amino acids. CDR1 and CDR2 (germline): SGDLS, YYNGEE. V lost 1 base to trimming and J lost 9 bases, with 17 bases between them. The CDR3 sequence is CASSVKVRGLAEQFF. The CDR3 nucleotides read TGTGCCAGCAGCGTAAAGGTCAGAGGTCTGGCTGAGCAGTTCTTC.

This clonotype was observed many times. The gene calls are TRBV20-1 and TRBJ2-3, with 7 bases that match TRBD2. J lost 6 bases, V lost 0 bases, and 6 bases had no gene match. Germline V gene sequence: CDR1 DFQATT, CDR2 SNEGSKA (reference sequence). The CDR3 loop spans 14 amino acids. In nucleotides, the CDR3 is TGCAGTGCTAGAGATGGCGGGAGTTGGGATACGCAGTATTTT. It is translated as CSARDGGSWDTQYF.

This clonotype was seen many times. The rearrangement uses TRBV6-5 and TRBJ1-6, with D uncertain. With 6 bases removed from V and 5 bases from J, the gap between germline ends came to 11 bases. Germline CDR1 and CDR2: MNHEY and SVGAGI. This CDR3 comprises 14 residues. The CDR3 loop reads CASSRGVDNSPLHF. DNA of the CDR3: TGTGCCAGCAGCCGCGGGGTGGATAATTCACCCCTCCACTTT.